The 14 T cell receptor beta chains reported below all come from one sample, sequenced in a study of cytomegalovirus exposure and HLA in healthy donors. Amplification used 60 Vbeta primers and 13 Jbeta primers. Produced via immunoSEQ multiplex PCR; TCRdb's table is partial and in-frame only. The sample has about 140,000 clones; roughly 80% are singletons. The specimen was PBMCs. The receptors were sampled from a woman in her 30s in good health and CMV-seronegative.

On this clone: At one end the junction does not follow the germline gene, possibly because of a read error. The chain is built from TRBV27 and TRBJ2-7; 8 nucleotides agree with TRBD1. CDR1 MNHEY and CDR2 SMNVEV come from the germline V gene (reference sequence). The CDR3 loop spans 16 amino acids. CDR3 region: CANSHPPRQGSYEQYF. The CDR3 nucleotides read TGTGCCAACAGTCACCCTCCTAGACAGGGGAGCTACGAGCAGTACTTC.

The genes are TRBV19 and TRBJ1-5, with D tentatively TRBD1 (6 bases). CDR1 and CDR2 from the germline V gene are LNHDA and SQIVND (reference sequence). V lost 6 bases to trimming and J lost 2 bases, with 17 bases between them. The CDR3 covers 16 residues. The CDR3 coding sequence is TGTGCCAGTAGCCTAAGGGGGGGGGAGCGCAATCAGCCCCAGCATTTT. This codes for CASSLRGGERNQPQHF.

The chain links TRBV7-9 to TRBJ1-2, with D possibly TRBD1 on 6 matching bases. Germline CDR1 SEHNR, CDR2 FQNEAQ (reference sequence). Between the trimmed V and J ends, which lost 5 bases and 1 base, there was a span of 14 bases. The CDR3 length is 15 residues. The CDR3 region is CASSGEGTINYGYTF. Here the CDR3 DNA reads TGTGCCAGCAGCGGAGAGGGGACAATTAACTATGGCTACACCTTC.

The chain recombines TRBV11-2 with TRBJ2-2; D is uncertain. The germline CDR1 and CDR2 sequences are SGHAT and FQNNGV. The CDR3 is 14 residues long. Trimming took off 4 bases at V and 4 bases at J, with 10 bases between the two ends. The CDR3 DNA is TGTGCCAGCAGCTCCTCCTATGGCACCGGGGAGCTGTTTTTT. The encoded protein is CASSSSYGTGELFF.

This clone was recorded a few times. CDR3 loop: CASSTQGAGGYTF. The CDR3 nucleotides are TGTGCCAGCAGCACCCAGGGGGCGGGCGGCTACACCTTC. The chain links TRBV7-2 to TRBJ1-2; 8 nucleotides align to TRBD1. The junction had 7 bases not matched to a gene; V was cut back by 5 bases and J by 8 bases. This CDR3 contains 13 residues. From germline, CDR1 is SGHTA and CDR2 FQGNSA.

This chain connects TRBV7-2 to TRBJ1-4, with a possible D match to TRBD1 (5 bases). Germline V gives CDR1 SGHTA, CDR2 FQGNSA. This CDR3 is 15 amino acids long. With 1 base removed from V and 8 bases from J, the gap between germline ends came to 14 bases. CDR3 in DNA: TGTGCCAGCAGCTTAGAAGGCCAGGGCTGGGAAAAACTGTTTTTT. Amino acids: CASSLEGQGWEKLFF.

This clone appeared a few times. The chain carries TRBV30 and TRBJ1-5, with TRBD1 identical over 8 bases. The CDR3 runs to 15 residues. V lost 3 bases, J lost 3 bases, and 7 bases stayed unmatched. Germline V gene sequence: CDR1 GTSNPN, CDR2 SVGIG (reference sequence). Written as DNA, the CDR3 is TGTGCCTGGAGCGTCGGGACAGGAAACAATCAGCCCCAGCATTTT. It yields the protein CAWSVGTGNNQPQHF.

V is TRBV10-2 and J is TRBJ2-3; a weak D match, TRBD2 (6 bases). V was trimmed by 10 bases and J by 2 bases, leaving 13 bases between them. The CDR3 covers 13 residues. CDR1 and CDR2 from the germline V gene are WSHSY and SAAADI. CDR3: CATQLAHTDTQYF. The CDR3, as DNA: TGCGCCACGCAACTAGCACACACAGATACGCAGTATTTT.

In this sample, this clone turned up a few times. The V call is TRBV4-1, the J call TRBJ2-1; 8 nucleotides align to TRBD2. Germline V gives CDR1 MGHRA, CDR2 YSYEKL. The V segment lost 6 bases and the J segment 7 bases; nucleotides outside the gene matches: 5. This CDR3 region has 13 residues. The CDR3 protein is CASRLADGNEQFF. DNA of the CDR3: TGCGCCAGCAGACTAGCGGATGGGAATGAGCAGTTCTTC.

J is TRBJ2-7 and V is TRBV7-2, with TRBD2 identical over 10 bases. Germline V CDR1 and CDR2: SGHTA, FQGNSA. The CDR3 spans 16 residues. J lost 0 bases, V lost 3 bases, and 5 bases had no gene match. The CDR3 region is CASSLDSGGASYEQYF. The CDR3 DNA sequence: TGTGCCAGCAGCTTGGACAGCGGGGGGGCCTCCTACGAGCAGTACTTC.

V gene TRBV7-6 combines with J gene TRBJ2-1, with D possibly being TRBD2 (6 bases). The germline V and J ends were trimmed by 4 bases and 7 bases, with 20 bases remaining between them. Germline V gene sequence: CDR1 SGHVS, CDR2 FNYEAQ. This CDR3 is 16 amino acids long. The CDR3 loop reads CASSSKDAAGRNEQFF. CDR3 in DNA: TGTGCCAGCAGCTCGAAGGACGCCGCGGGAAGAAATGAGCAGTTCTTC. The complete variable domain, with remaining parts taken from reference TRBV7-6 and TRBJ2-1, reads GAGVSQSPRYKVTKRGQDVALRCDPISGHVSLYWYRQALGQGPEFLTYFNYEAQQDKSGLPNDRFSAERPEGSISTLTIQRTEQRDSAMYRCASSSKDAAGRNEQFFGPGTRLTVL.

The chain uses TRBV28 and TRBJ1-5; perhaps TRBD1 as D (6 bases). This CDR3 has 14 amino acids. Germline-derived CDR1 and CDR2 are MDHEN and SYDVKM. V dropped 5 bases and J dropped 2 bases, with 10 bases sitting between them. CDR3: CASSTGYRNQPQHF. CDR3 DNA: TGTGCCAGCAGTACAGGGTATCGCAATCAGCCCCAGCATTTT.

This clone was observed once. The chain is built from TRBV2 and TRBJ2-4; D perhaps matches TRBD1 (5 bases). Trimming removed 4 bases from V and 1 base from J, with 5 bases in between. The CDR3 is 13 amino acids. The germline V gene has CDR1 SNHLY and CDR2 FYNNEI. DNA of the CDR3: TGTGCCAGCAGTGGACAGGCCAAAAACATTCAGTACTTC. This gives the protein CASSGQAKNIQYF.

V is TRBV5-8 and J is TRBJ1-6; a possible D gene is TRBD1 (5 bases). Trimming left V 5 bases short and J 8 bases short, with 23 bases between. This CDR3 is 17 amino acids long. CDR1 and CDR2 (germline): SGHTS, YDEGEE. The CDR3 sequence: CASSFLVFTGIYSPLHF. DNA for the CDR3: TGTGCCAGCAGTTTTCTCGTTTTTACAGGTATCTATTCACCCCTCCACTTT.